A selection of T cell receptor beta chains follows, all from one sample in a study of shared clonotypes between healthy human individuals. The repertoire was sequenced with immunoSEQ multiplex PCR; TCRdb's copy has only in-frame clones and lacks some. In the table there are more than 2,000,000 clones, around 94% of which are singletons. The sample was naive CD4+ T cells sorted from blood. These receptors were taken from a man aged 18-30 years in good health. CDR3s include the opening cysteine and the closing phenylalanine or tryptophan. A D gene is named only where the DNA matches it firmly. Expanded clones are given a class, and other clones once, few, many or no size at all.

. . TRBJ2-2 TRBV5-4 TGTGCCAGCAGCTCGGACCCTATGGCTACCGGGGAGCTGTTTTTT CASSSDPMATGELFF
TRBD1 . TRBJ1-2 TRBV19 TGTGCCAGTAGGACAGGGATCGGCTACACCTTC CASRTGIGYTF
. once TRBJ2-7 TRBV28 TGTGCCAGCTGGGGTCGTTCCTACGAGCAGTACTTC CASWGRSYEQYF
. . TRBJ1-6 TRBV4-1 TGCGCCAGCAGCCAAGATTGGGGGAGGGGCAGCTCCTATAATTCACCCCTCCACTTT CASSQDWGRGSSYNSPLHF
TRBD1 . TRBJ2-5 TRBV18 TGTGCCAGCTCACCCCGACAGGGCCAAGAGACCCAGTACTTC CASSPRQGQETQYF
. . TRBJ1-2 TRBV5-1 TGCGCCAGCAGCGCGACAGGAGACCTCTATGGCTACACCTTC CASSATGDLYGYTF
TRBD1 once TRBJ1-6 TRBV10-3 TGTGCCATAGGGACAGGGGGTTCACCCCTCCACTTT CAIGTGGSPLHF
. . TRBJ1-5 TRBV6-5 TGTGCCAGCAGTTACTCGAGAGGGCTCAATCAGCCCCAGCATTTT CASSYSRGLNQPQHF
TRBD2 . TRBJ2-1 TRBV19 TGTGCCAGTACTGAGCGGGAGTATTCTAATGAGCAGTTCTTC CASTEREYSNEQFF
. . TRBJ2-7 TRBV6-5 TGTGCCAGCAGTTACGGACCTTACTCCTACGAGCAGTACTTC CASSYGPYSYEQYF
TRBD1 . TRBJ2-2 TRBV19 TGTGCCAGTAGTATAAACAGGGGGAACACCGGGGAGCTGTTTTTT CASSINRGNTGELFF
. . TRBJ2-3 TRBV6-5 TGTGCCAGCACTATTCCGGGGCGAGATACGCAGTATTTT CASTIPGRDTQYF
. . TRBJ1-1 TRBV19 TGTGCCAGTAGTATAGTAGGTCTGAACACTGAAGCTTTCTTT CASSIVGLNTEAFF
. few TRBJ1-5 TRBV19 TGTGCCAGTAAGTTGGGGGATCAGCCCCAGCATTTT CASKLGDQPQHF
TRBD2 . TRBJ2-7 TRBV10-2 TGCGCCAGCAGCCCTAGCGGGAGCGTCGGGTACGAGCAGTACTTC CASSPSGSVGYEQYF
TRBD1 . TRBJ2-7 TRBV9 TGTGCCAGCAGCGCCCGGACAGGTTCCGGTGAGCAGTACTTC CASSARTGSGEQYF
TRBD2 . TRBJ2-4 TRBV19 TGTGCCAGTAGGATGGAGGCGGGGGGAGCCAAAAACATTCAGTACTTC CASRMEAGGAKNIQYF
. . TRBJ2-7 TRBV10-2 TGCGCCAGCAGTGAGATGTGGATGGGCGACTACGAGCAGTACTTC CASSEMWMGDYEQYF
. . TRBJ2-7 TRBV7-2 TGTGCCAGCAGCTTAAAACTCCCCAGGGTCAACGAGCAGTACTTC CASSLKLPRVNEQYF
TRBD2 . TRBJ2-1 TRBV4-2 TGTGCCAGCAGCCTTGGGGCGACTAGCCTCAACGAGCAGTTCTTC CASSLGATSLNEQFF
TRBD2 . TRBJ2-5 TRBV2 TGTGCCAGCAGTACTGGACTAGCGGAGACCCAGTACTTC CASSTGLAETQYF
TRBD1 . TRBJ1-1 TRBV28 TGTGCCAGCGTCAACAGGGGGCTTGGGGTCACTGAAGCTTTCTTT CASVNRGLGVTEAFF
. . TRBJ1-2 TRBV11-2 TGTGCCAGCAGCTTGAGGGCGGGACTTAACTATGGCTACACCTTC CASSLRAGLNYGYTF
. . TRBJ1-1 TRBV11-2 TGTGCCAGCAGCCCACATAACACTGAAGCTTTCTTT CASSPHNTEAFF
TRBD2 . TRBJ2-1 TRBV5-4 TGTGCCAGCAGCCGCCAACCGGGACTAGCGGGAGACATACTTGGGGATGAGCAGTTCTTC CASSRQPGLAGDILGDEQFF
. once TRBJ1-6 TRBV7-2 TGTGCCAGCAGTTCGAGCTCCTATAATTCACCCCTCCACTTT CASSSSSYNSPLHF
. once TRBJ2-2 TRBV25-1 TGTGCCAGCACTGACACCGGGGAGCTGTTTTTT CASTDTGELFF
. . TRBJ2-7 TRBV28 TGCGTGACAGAGAGCTCCTACGAGCAGTACTTC CVTESSYEQYF
. . TRBJ2-5 TRBV6-1 TGTGCCAGCAGTGGGAGGACCCCCGAGACCCAGTACTTC CASSGRTPETQYF
. few TRBJ1-5 TRBV10-3 TGTGGTGTCTATAGCAATCAGCCCCAGCATTTT CGVYSNQPQHF
. . TRBJ1-6 TRBV9 TGTGCCAGCAGCCCCGGGGCTAATTCACCCCTCCACTTT CASSPGANSPLHF
. . TRBJ2-5 TRBV18 TGTGCCAGCTCACACCGGGACCCTGGAACCCAGTACTTC CASSHRDPGTQYF
. . TRBJ1-2 TRBV7-9 TGTGCCAGCAGCTTAGCGAGCGAGGCGGCCTATGGCTACACCTTC CASSLASEAAYGYTF
. . TRBJ2-7 TRBV30 TGTGCCTGGAGTGTGGGCGGGATCCTCTACGAGCAGTACTTC CAWSVGGILYEQYF
. . TRBJ2-7 TRBV11-2 TGTGCCAGCAGCTGGGGGGGGACAGGTGGGTCCGAGCAGTACTTC CASSWGGTGGSEQYF
TRBD1 . TRBJ2-7 TRBV10-3 TGTGCCATCAGCTCAATTGGACAGGGCACGTACTTC CAISSIGQGTYF
TRBD1 . TRBJ2-5 TRBV5-1 TGCGCCAGCAGCTTCTCCGGGACAGCAGAGACCCAGTACTTC CASSFSGTAETQYF
TRBD1 . TRBJ2-5 TRBV6-5 TGTGCCAGCAGTTACTCGCAGGGGGCCACGGAGACCCAGTACTTC CASSYSQGATETQYF
TRBD2 . TRBJ2-1 TRBV5-1 TGCGCCAGCAGCTTGGCCCGGACTAGCGGGAGTGAGTTCTTC CASSLARTSGSEFF
. . TRBJ1-6 TRBV10-3 TGTGCCATCAGTGAGTCGACAGGTAGTACACCCCTCCACTTT CAISESTGSTPLHF
TRBD1 . TRBJ2-5 TRBV27 TGTGCCAGCAGTTTTTTGAGACAGGGAGAGACCCAGTACTTC CASSFLRQGETQYF
. . TRBJ1-5 TRBV7-2 TGTGCCAGCAGCTTAACAGGGATCAATCAGCCCCAGCATTTT CASSLTGINQPQHF
. . TRBJ2-7 TRBV7-2 TGTGCCAGCAGCTTAGGTGCTAGCCCTTCCTACGAGCAGTACTTC CASSLGASPSYEQYF
TRBD2 . TRBJ2-1 TRBV13 TGTGCCAGCAGCCGATACCTGACTAGCGCAACCTACAATGAGCAGTTCTTC CASSRYLTSATYNEQFF
. once TRBJ1-1 TRBV7-9 TGTGCCAGCAGCTTAGGACAGATCTTAGCGAACACTGAAGCTTTCTTT CASSLGQILANTEAFF
TRBD1 . TRBJ1-1 TRBV6-5 TGTGCCACCGCTCACAGGGGTGGAGCTTTCTTT CATAHRGGAFF
. once TRBJ1-5 TRBV28 TGTGCCAGCAGTAAAACAGGGTTGTTCAATCAGCCCCAGCATTTT CASSKTGLFNQPQHF
. . TRBJ1-5 TRBV6-6 TGTGCCAGCAGTTACTCGGGGCAGGCTGGTGATCAGCCCCAGCATTTT CASSYSGQAGDQPQHF
. once TRBJ2-5 TRBV5-4 TGTGCCAGCAACCTCCGGGGGGCCCCCCAAGAGACCCAGTACTTC CASNLRGAPQETQYF
. . TRBJ2-5 TRBV5-1 TGCGCCAGCAGCGTCGGACCGACCCAAGAGACCCAGTACTTC CASSVGPTQETQYF
. . TRBJ1-5 TRBV28 TGTGCCAGCAGGCCCGGTTATCAGCCCCAGCATTTT CASRPGYQPQHF
. few TRBJ1-6 TRBV10-3 TGTGCCATCAGTGGGGGAAGGGATTCACCCCTCCACTTT CAISGGRDSPLHF
TRBD2 once TRBJ2-5 TRBV5-4 TGTGCCAGCAGCTCGGTGGCTAGCGGGAGCTATGAGACCCAGTACTTC CASSSVASGSYETQYF